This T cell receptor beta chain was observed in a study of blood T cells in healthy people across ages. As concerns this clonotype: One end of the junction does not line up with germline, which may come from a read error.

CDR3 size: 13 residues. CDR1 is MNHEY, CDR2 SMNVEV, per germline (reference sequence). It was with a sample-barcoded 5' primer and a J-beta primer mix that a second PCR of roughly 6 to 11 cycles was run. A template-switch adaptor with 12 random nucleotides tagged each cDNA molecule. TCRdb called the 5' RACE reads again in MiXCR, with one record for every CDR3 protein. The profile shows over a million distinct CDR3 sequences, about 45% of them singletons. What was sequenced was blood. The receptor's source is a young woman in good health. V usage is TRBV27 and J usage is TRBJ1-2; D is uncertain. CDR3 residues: CASSVTAFYGYTF. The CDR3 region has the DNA TGCGCCAGCAGTGTAACAGCCTTCTATGGCTACACCTTC.